This T cell receptor beta chain is from a study of CD8 T cells in ankylosing spondylitis. TCRdb redid the calling of the 5' RACE reads with MiXCR, one entry per CDR3 protein. The profile shows fewer than 250,000 distinct CDR3 sequences, under 12% of them singletons. CDR1 and CDR2 from the germline V gene are SGHRS and YFSETQ. Germline trimming cut 2 bases from V and 4 bases from J; bases unmatched to any gene: 5. This CDR3 has 14 amino acids. This clonotype showed up many times. The receptor comes from a male donor with ankylosing spondylitis or in good health (not recorded which). Specimen: blood, either unsorted or a sorted T cell fraction (not recorded which). This chain connects TRBV5-1 to TRBJ1-1; TRBD1 aligns across 7 bases. CDR3 residues: CASSLGGTGTEAFF. The CDR3 DNA is TGCGCCAGCAGCTTAGGGGGCACGGGCACTGAAGCTTTCTTT. Variable domain in full (rest from reference TRBV5-1 and TRBJ1-1): KAGVTQTPRYLIKTRGQQVTLSCSPISGHRSVSWYQQTPGQGLQFLFEYFSETQRNKGNFPGRFSGRQFSNSRSEMNVSTLELGDSALYLCASSLGGTGTEAFFGQGTRLTVV.